Detailed here is one T cell receptor beta chain. This clonotype was counted a few times. No antigen is known for it. No base quality values were provided; no much bigger clone lies one nucleotide off. The data are from a study of T cells in Graves' hyperthyroidism and ophthalmopathy (dated by TCRdb to about 2019). In terms of the full investigation: Peripheral blood samples were taken at initial diagnosis, before any treatment was given. To identify distinguishing TCR V-J signatures, a discovery cohort of 90 to 100 patients was used, comprising under 45 with Graves' ophthalmopathy and 57 with stable Graves' hyperthyroidism. Whether ophthalmopathy could be predicted prospectively was tested in an independent validation cohort made up of under 20 hyperthyroidism patients plus 17 patients who later progressed to ophthalmopathy. The 100 discovery patients were randomly divided into training and test sets at a 7:3 ratio. Thyroid tissue and blood T-cell repertoires from about six Graves' hyperthyroidism patients were also compared in the study. After sampling, hyperthyroidism patients received methimazole starting at 30 mg daily, and ophthalmopathy patients received high-dose intravenous methylprednisolone. The paper describes TCR Vbeta CDR3 sequencing of more than 120 peripheral blood samples, made up of around 41 ophthalmopathy patients, approximately 76 hyperthyroidism patients and roughly 17 progressor patients. On the study overall, not on this receptor specifically: During validation, the model predicted progression to ophthalmopathy a median of approximately six months ahead of onset, with around 65% sensitivity and around 72% specificity. Most expanded thyroid clonotypes (frequency above 0.001) were also found in blood, which suggests that blood repertoires may mirror thyroid immune responses. Sample size was not statistically predetermined, and blinding of investigators to group allocation was not performed. A model built on a 13 V-J signature distinguished ophthalmopathy from stable hyperthyroidism, reaching about 88% sensitivity and 81.08% specificity in cross-validation and 80%/75% in testing.

TCR beta CDR3 regions were amplified from RNA transcripts. For the first round of RT-PCR on the TCR CDR3, the HTBI primer set was used together with the Qiagen OneStep RT-PCR kit. Libraries were constructed in a second round of multiplex PCR, after which size selection and purification were carried out. Sequencing of the libraries was done on an Illumina HiSeq2000 using paired-end 100 bp reads. In the source study's methods: SOAPnuke was used to process the raw data, removing reads that contained adapters or uncalled bases, had a mean Phred below 15, or lacked an exact match to the constant primer or identifier. High-quality paired reads were merged using COPE v1.2.5, and each unique nucleotide sequence was defined as a clonotype. MiTCR v1.1 was used to align clonotypes to the IMGT TRBV, TRBD and TRBJ reference segments. The analysis included only V-J combinations with a frequency above 0.0001, which together covered 99% to 99.2% of the repertoires. The TCS score was defined as the ratio of F50 (clonal expansion) to E x V (chaos), calculated using BLOSUM62-based TCRdist between CDR3 peptides within each V-J. Welch's t-statistics and random forest reduced approximately 520 V-J features to fewer than 15, which were used in a naive Bayes classifier (R e1071). TCRdb trimmed public reads at Q25 via fastp, called clones via MiXCR and kept in-frame beta chains. Rows with one shared CDR3 protein collapse into an entry with the most common genes and DNA. The V and J calls, along with clone size, are taken from TCRdb and not from the paper's own processing. The sample contains a few hundred thousand distinct CDR3 sequences, roughly an eighth of them found a single time. The ten top clones hold 5.3% of the sample.

A patient counted as having stable Graves' hyperthyroidism if no progression to ophthalmopathy occurred over 18 months of follow-up. Hyperthyroidism patients were newly diagnosed, with disease duration under 2 months, and aged 18 to 65 years. Exclusion was applied to patients with uncontrolled infections, other autoimmune diseases, pregnancy or lactation. Diagnoses were based on clinical symptoms, serum thyroxine and TRAb, thyroid ultrasound and orbital computed tomography. PBMCs were separated from roughly 10 ml of fresh peripheral blood using Ficoll-Paque density gradient centrifugation. Trizol reagent was used to extract total RNA, and RNA quality was then checked on an Agilent 2100 Bioanalyzer. Including the terminal cysteine and phenylalanine, the CDR3 comprises 15 residues. Of all the DNA, just the CDR3 is kept, 45 bases in frame from base 1. The germline V and J ends show losses of 7 bases and 4 bases respectively, and no gene match explains 8 bases of the junction. The germline V gene (reference sequence) yields LNHDA for CDR1 and SQIVND for CDR2.

Sequencing was done on a sample of blood. The sequence links TRBV19 to TRBJ2-1; 9 bases in the middle match TRBD2. This TCR was recovered from a woman between 18 and 29 years old with Graves' hyperthyroidism. The DNA reads as follows: TGTGCCAGTATGCCGGCGGGAGGGCCTTACAATGAGCAGTTCTTC. This gives the protein CASMPAGGPYNEQFF.